One and the same sample provided the 5 T cell receptor beta chains below, sequenced in a study of blood T cell repertoires in COVID-19. Some clones are missing from TCRdb's copy, which holds only in-frame ones; the method was immunoSEQ multiplex PCR. In the table there are roughly 360,000 clones, around 89% of which are singletons. The sequencing sample was made of PBMCs or T cells enriched from blood (not recorded which). Receptors originate from a woman aged 25 to 45 with acute COVID-19.

The genes are TRBV7-2 and TRBJ2-5, with D tentatively TRBD1 (6 bases). The CDR3 runs to 14 residues. Trimming shortened V by 4 bases and J by 3 bases, and 12 bases separated the two germline ends. Germline V CDR1 and CDR2: SGHTA, FQGNSA. CDR3 sequence: CASSYSAGEETQYF. CDR3 coding DNA: TGTGCCAGCAGCTATAGTGCAGGGGAAGAGACCCAGTACTTC.

The chain links TRBV11-2 to TRBJ2-3; D may be TRBD1 (5 bases). V was trimmed by 5 bases and J by 3 bases, leaving 15 bases between them. Looked up from germline, CDR1 is SGHAT and CDR2 is FQNNGV. The CDR3 spans 15 residues. The CDR3 sequence is CASSPRVLLTDTQYF. CDR3 DNA: TGTGCCAGCAGCCCCAGGGTGTTGCTGACAGATACGCAGTATTTT.

The rearrangement joins TRBV4-2 to TRBJ2-3, with TRBD2 matching 12 bases. V lost 0 bases and J lost 1; bases outside the gene matches: 14. Germline loops: CDR1 LGHNA, CDR2 YNFKEQ. There are 21 residues in the CDR3. CDR3 bases: TGTGCCAGCAGCCAAGAGGTCCCAACTAGCGGGGGGTCCCATGGCACAGATACGCAGTATTTT. It codes for CASSQEVPTSGGSHGTDTQYF.

This chain joins TRBV2 and TRBJ1-1; D is unclear. The V end lost 0 bases, the J end lost 1 base, and 6 bases lay between the germline ends. Per the germline V gene, CDR1 is SNHLY and CDR2 is FYNNEI. The CDR3 is made up of 14 amino acids. CDR3 coding DNA: TGTGCCAGCAGTGAAGCTCTCAGGAACACTGAAGCTTTCTTT. This encodes CASSEALRNTEAFF. The full variable domain, rest sourced from reference TRBV2 and TRBJ1-1, is EPEVTQTPSHQVTQMGQEVILRCVPISNHLYFYWYRQILGQKVEFLVSFYNNEISEKSEIFDDQFSVERPDGSNFTLKIRSTKLEDSAMYFCASSEALRNTEAFFGQGTRLTVV.

The chain joins TRBV5-5 to TRBJ2-3, with 7 bases matching TRBD1. CDR1 is SGHKS, CDR2 YYEKEE, per germline (reference sequence). The CDR3 contains 14 residues. Losses at the gene ends were 2 bases for V and 6 bases for J; bases not matched to a gene: 6. CDR3 DNA: TGTGCCAGCAGCTTACAGGGGCGAGTTGATACGCAGTATTTT. Amino acids: CASSLQGRVDTQYF. Full variable domain (missing parts from reference TRBV5-5 and TRBJ2-3): DAGVTQSPTHLIKTRGQQVTLRCSPISGHKSVSWYQQVLGQGPQFIFQYYEKEERGRGNFPDRFSARQFPNYSSELNVNALLLGDSALYLCASSLQGRVDTQYFGPGTRLTVL.